This T cell receptor beta chain was obtained from a study of beta chain features in type 1 diabetes. Study-wide results and limits: Possible PCR preference for shorter templates applied equally to patients and controls. Compared to healthy donors, patients appeared to have naive, central memory and Treg TCRB repertoires that were more alike. Shorter TCRB CDR3s, moderately but significantly so, were found in Type 1 diabetes patients in all four CD4+ subsets.

On this clone: Its antigen is not known.

The CDR3 extends over 14 amino acids. The germline CDR1 and CDR2 sequences are SGHRS and YFSETQ. J was trimmed by 7 bases and V by 0 bases; bases with no gene match: 6. Expressed TCRB transcripts got sequenced, as all isolated RNA was reverse transcribed. Sequencing used immunoSEQ multiplex PCR; TCRdb keeps in-frame clones, though not all of them. The sample has some 640,000 clones, roughly 13% seen once. The clonotype was recovered from a young man with type 1 diabetes. This chain links TRBV5-1 with TRBJ2-7; TRBD2 matches 8 bases. Sequenced material: naive CD4+ T cells from blood. The CDR3, as DNA: TGCGCCAGCAGCTTGGGACTAGCGATGAATGAGCAGTACTTC. Its translation is CASSLGLAMNEQYF.